These T cell receptor beta chains were read from a single sample in a study of monozygotic twins with inflammatory bowel disease. TCRdb re-called the 5' RACE reads and gives one entry per CDR3 protein, without DNA. This sample's clone table lists roughly 100,000 distinct CDR3 sequences. What was sequenced was blood. Receptor source: a human donor with ulcerative colitis or Crohn's disease, or a healthy co-twin of an affected twin (not recorded which). CDR3s include the opening cysteine and the closing phenylalanine or tryptophan. The order of the fields is J gene, V gene, CDR3 protein.

TRBJ1-5,TRBV10-3,CAISLEGTSNQPQHF
TRBJ2-7,TRBV10-3,CAIMGTGYEQYF
TRBJ2-1,TRBV5-1,CASSLIPPRMNEQFF
TRBJ2-7,TRBV24-1,CATSDPGHSNSYEQYF
TRBJ2-7,TRBV19,CASSLDREGDEQYF
TRBJ1-2,TRBV11-2,CASSPGLGGYTF
TRBJ2-3,TRBV5-1,CASMIGSTDTQYF
TRBJ1-1,TRBV20-1,CSARDFTGGITEAFF
TRBJ2-7,TRBV28,CASFRRDLGYEQYF
TRBJ1-2,TRBV12-3/TRBV12-4,CASRFSSSLRDGYGYTF
TRBJ2-7,TRBV7-6,CASSPPSSGSYEQYF
TRBJ2-1,TRBV12-3/TRBV12-4,CASRSQTGGLRSYNEQFF
TRBJ1-5,TRBV5-1,CASSEGGSNQPQHF
TRBJ2-7,TRBV20-1,CSARDRLRAYEQYF
TRBJ2-6,TRBV5-1,CASSGSGQRPVLTF
TRBJ2-7,TRBV20-1,CSALDLTGDSYEQYF
TRBJ2-6,TRBV20-1,CSARDQQETSGANVLTF
TRBJ2-5,TRBV20-1,CSARVGTMLETQYF
TRBJ1-6,TRBV7-9,CASDRYPELLNSPLHF
TRBJ2-3,TRBV19,CASSAWTGPSTDTQYF
TRBJ1-1,TRBV20-1,CSAPISTGNTEAFF
TRBJ1-5,TRBV10-3,CAISQQGAYQPQHF
TRBJ2-7,TRBV20-1,CSARDAASGRPYEQYF
TRBJ1-2,TRBV7-2,CASSPRAAESYGYTF
TRBJ1-1,TRBV30,CACTTVGLMNTEAFF
TRBJ1-2,TRBV11-2,CASRIWTANYGYTF
TRBJ1-2,TRBV27,CASRPSGIYGYTF
TRBJ2-4,TRBV20-1,CSARVALAKNMQYF
TRBJ2-6,TRBV5-6,CASSLRRPGANVLTF
TRBJ2-7,TRBV5-1,CASSNRLAGGKVSYEQYF
TRBJ1-5,TRBV7-2,CASSPGQGWGEPQHF
TRBJ2-2,TRBV20-1,CSAKSQATGELFF
TRBJ2-7,TRBV2,CAYEGQSPYEQYF
TRBJ2-5,TRBV6-2/TRBV6-3,CASSYPLAGLPQETQYF
TRBJ1-2,TRBV27,CASSVGANYGYTF
TRBJ2-3,TRBV18,CASSPPGLAYTSTDTQYF
TRBJ2-2,TRBV5-4,CASSWGQGNTGELFF
TRBJ1-2,TRBV12-3/TRBV12-4,CASSPLGQAYGYTF
TRBJ2-5,TRBV28,CASSPARIQETQYF
TRBJ2-1,TRBV19,CASSIFSGDEQFF
TRBJ2-1,TRBV20-1,CSASTGGTYNEQFF
TRBJ2-5,TRBV7-8,CASSLVTTQETQYF
TRBJ2-7,TRBV28,CASSLTGSSYEQYF
TRBJ1-1,TRBV5-1,CASSLVIGGQGSTEAFF
TRBJ1-1,TRBV19,CASSIYSQGAIMNTEAFF
TRBJ2-7,TRBV30,CAWSGEAPFPYEQYF
TRBJ2-4,TRBV18,CASSRNRELGNIQYF
TRBJ1-5,TRBV4-3,CASSQDFSGAGNQPQHF
TRBJ2-5,TRBV7-7,CASSFGTPGLAGQETQYF
TRBJ2-1,TRBV28,CASSSPGRMSSYNEQFF
TRBJ1-3,TRBV29-1,CSVTGSPTSGNTIYF
TRBJ1-5,TRBV20-1,CSARYGPRHPRYQPQHF
TRBJ2-1,TRBV7-9,CASTDGTGKSSNEQFF
TRBJ2-1,TRBV12-3/TRBV12-4,CASSLGGYEQFF